This T cell receptor (beta chain) was profiled in a study of CD8 T cells in Susac syndrome. Negative isolation yielded CD4+ and CD8+ T cells, and FACS enriched TEMRA cells. RNA was extracted with the RNeasy kit, and a quantity of about 0.45 to 1 ug was reverse transcribed using random hexamers. TCRdb used MiXCR to reprocess the immunoSEQ multiplex PCR reads, holding one entry per CDR3 protein. The sample yields fewer than 350,000 distinct CDR3 sequences, under 95% seen once. This CDR3 comprises 15 residues. The V gene's germline CDR1 is KGHSH and CDR2 LQKENI. V was shortened by 3 bases and J by 2 bases, with 13 bases between the two germline ends.

The J gene is TRBJ1-2, the V gene TRBV18; tentative D call: TRBD1 (5 bases). Sequenced input: CD4+ T cells from PBMCs. This sequence originates from a human donor with multiple sclerosis. The CDR3 region is CASSPSGQPNYGYTF. In nucleotides, the CDR3 is TGTGCCAGCTCACCCTCAGGGCAACCCAACTATGGCTACACCTTC.